This T cell receptor beta chain was sequenced during a study of response to subunit inactivated influenza vaccine. Overall study results and limits: After each seasonal influenza vaccination, few new T cells are recruited, the authors suggested.

About this clonotype: What it binds is not known.

V was shortened by 3 bases and J by 8 bases, with 13 bases between the two germline ends. In germline, CDR1 is SQVTM, CDR2 ANQGSEA. The CDR3 consists of 12 residues. Each CDR3 protein is one row after TCRdb ran MiXCR on the RT-PCR reads. The data contain about 480,000 distinct CDR3 sequences, 10% to 15% of them seen just once; the ten biggest clones take up less than 15%. This sample comprised PBMCs from blood, obtained roughly 48 days after vaccination. This receptor was identified in a man aged 50 or older who received an inactivated influenza vaccine. This sequence joins TRBV29-1 and TRBJ2-5, with D possibly being TRBD1 or TRBD2 (5 bases each). The CDR3 sequence: CSVDSGGDTQYF. DNA of the CDR3: TGCAGCGTTGACTCCGGTGGGGACACCCAGTACTTC.